This T cell receptor beta chain derives from a study of blood T cells in healthy people across ages. Study-wide results and caveats: The study found more naive CD4+ cells and higher diversity in long-lived than aged donors. It was found that TCR beta diversity correlated strongly with the percentage of naive T cells.

The CDR3 has 18 amino acids. Germline V gene sequence: CDR1 MDHEN, CDR2 SYDVKM. V gave up 2 bases and J gave up 3 bases, with 22 bases separating them. Details on this clonotype: The antigen is undetermined.

With a J-beta primer mix and a sample-barcoded 5' primer, a second PCR ran 7 to 11 cycles. TCRdb analysed the 5' RACE reads with MiXCR anew, one entry per CDR3 protein. The data show approximately 780,000 distinct CDR3 sequences, with 20% to 30% seen just once and about 3% held by the top ten. These data are also associated with another study on T cells of mothers and their children. That work adds: RNA that had been extracted went wholly into cDNA synthesis, at 1.5 ug per 15 ul. Mothers and children who were related shared slightly more overlap than unrelated pairs, but not significantly more.

The chain is built from TRBV28 and TRBJ1-1; D possibly corresponds to TRBD1 (6 bases). The sequenced sample consisted of blood. This TCR derives from a boy aged 5 to 17 in good health. DNA for the CDR3: TGTGCCAGCAGTTTAAGGGTTGTTACAGGGCGTTTCTACACTGAAGCTTTCTTT. Translation: CASSLRVVTGRFYTEAFF.